A selection of T cell receptor beta chains follows, all from one sample in a study of shared clonotypes between healthy human individuals. Clones were sequenced by immunoSEQ multiplex PCR, and TCRdb holds only the in-frame ones, with some missing. The sample holds millions of clones, 85% to 95% seen once. Source material: naive CD4+ T cells sorted from blood. Receptors originate from a young man in good health. Both conserved end residues are trimmed from each CDR3. Not all rows give a size; the values are once, few, many and, for expanded clones, a class.

J,V,length,size,CDR3
TRBJ1-6,TRBV5-8,14,-,ASSIGGSSYNSPLH
TRBJ1-5,TRBV18,11,few,ASSGEDNQPQH
TRBJ2-5,TRBV5-4,11,-,ASSRTSGETQY
TRBJ2-1,TRBV7-2,13,once,ANSLASGSFNEQF
TRBJ2-7,TRBV29-1,11,-,SVDPGQNSEQY
TRBJ2-2,TRBV10-3,13,-,AISDLAGDTGELF
TRBJ1-2,TRBV6-5,11,many,ASSLRGHYGYT
TRBJ2-3,TRBV18,14,-,ASSQTTGVGTDTQY
TRBJ2-3,TRBV30,12,-,AWSVGGDSDTQY
TRBJ1-4,TRBV29-1,11,-,SVGRGVNEKLF
TRBJ2-3,TRBV30,13,-,AWSPQLTSSDTQY
TRBJ2-1,TRBV7-9,12,-,ASSRLADYNEQF
TRBJ1-5,TRBV7-3,12,once,ASSADVEGQPQH
TRBJ1-5,TRBV11-2,12,-,ASSLAAGNQPQH
TRBJ2-4,TRBV30,11,-,ACLRGTKNIQY
TRBJ2-1,TRBV2,13,-,ASIRTEVSYNEQF
TRBJ2-2,TRBV6-5,13,-,ASSYSLGGAGELF
TRBJ1-6,TRBV6-8,13,-,ASSYGRTDNSPLH
TRBJ1-2,TRBV6-7,10,-,ATRGQIFPYT
TRBJ1-3,TRBV28,12,-,ASTSRGSGNTIY
TRBJ2-7,TRBV12-5,13,-,ASGSGTTESYEQY
TRBJ2-7,TRBV7-7,12,-,ASLTEARVCEQY
TRBJ1-1,TRBV27,11,-,ASSRGGRPEAF
TRBJ1-6,TRBV2,16,-,ASSAPPSHRAINSPLH
TRBJ2-7,TRBV7-6,12,-,ASSFATLSYEQY
TRBJ2-2,TRBV7-9,13,-,ASSFTGGSTGELF
TRBJ2-7,TRBV23-1,14,few,ASSQSSKPDTYEQY
TRBJ2-1,TRBV6-4,12,-,ASSVYRDSNEQF
TRBJ2-7,TRBV9,12,-,ASSVGTSGVGQY
TRBJ1-4,TRBV5-1,11,-,ASSLGPNEKLF
TRBJ1-1,TRBV4-3,11,once,ASSQVGETEAF
TRBJ2-3,TRBV7-3,12,-,ASTTGLPPDTQY
TRBJ1-5,TRBV18,14,-,ASSPPNGGNNQPQH
TRBJ2-2,TRBV11-2,12,-,ASSSLGGTGELF
TRBJ2-7,TRBV5-6,10,-,ASSREVHEQY
TRBJ2-7,TRBV6-1,12,-,AKKVARGGYEQY
TRBJ1-6,TRBV5-6,14,-,ASSLLGRGGNSPLH
TRBJ1-1,TRBV7-2,11,-,ASSFAQNTEAF
TRBJ2-7,TRBV27,11,-,ASRLAGAGEQY
TRBJ1-2,TRBV7-8,13,-,ASSQRDRGRYGYT